The 18 T cell receptor beta chains listed next were all sequenced from one sample in a study of T cell changes during pregnancy in multiple sclerosis. The table came from immunoSEQ multiplex PCR; TCRdb's copy has only in-frame clones and leaves some out. The table records tens of thousands of clones, approximately 94% of them present only once. The sequences come from CD8+ T cells from peripheral blood mononuclear cells, collected before pregnancy. Receptors were obtained from a female donor with multiple sclerosis, enrolled in a pregnancy study.

The CDR3 loop reads CATTTTGQETQYF. CDR3 DNA sequence: TGTGCCACAACTACGACAGGGCAAGAGACCCAGTACTTC. V usage is TRBV2 and J usage is TRBJ2-5; TRBD1 aligns across 7 bases. CDR3 length equals 13 residues. Germline CDR1 SNHLY, CDR2 FYNNEI. With V trimmed by 10 bases and J by 2 bases, 7 bases remained unmatched. Complete variable domain (other parts from reference TRBV2 and TRBJ2-5): EPEVTQTPSHQVTQMGQEVILRCVPISNHLYFYWYRQILGQKVEFLVSFYNNEISEKSEIFDDQFSVERPDGSNFTLKIRSTKLEDSAMYFCATTTTGQETQYFGPGTRLLVL.

The V and J genes are TRBV7-9 and TRBJ1-2; the D gene is possibly TRBD1 (5 bases). The CDR3 sequence is 13 residues long. Trimming left V 3 bases short and J 2 bases short, with 7 bases between. Germline CDR1 is SEHNR and CDR2 is FQNEAQ (reference sequence). The CDR3 region is CASSFRANYGYTF. The CDR3, as DNA: TGTGCCAGCAGCTTCAGGGCCAACTATGGCTACACCTTC.

This clone appeared once. J is TRBJ2-7 and V is TRBV27; 7 bases map to TRBD1. From germline, CDR1 is MNHEY and CDR2 SMNVEV (reference sequence). Germline trimming cut 6 bases from V and 2 bases from J; bases unmatched to any gene: 10. CDR3 length equals 15 residues. The CDR3 loop reads CASRTTGEETYEQYF. In nucleotides, the CDR3 is TGTGCCAGCAGGACCACAGGGGAAGAAACCTACGAGCAGTACTTC.

The V and J genes are TRBV28 and TRBJ2-5; 7 bases match TRBD2. The J call may be in error: the DNA end matches TRBJ2-7 better. This CDR3 contains 14 residues. Germline-derived CDR1 and CDR2 are MDHEN and SYDVKM. The CDR3 protein is CASSYAAGAYEQYF. CDR3 bases: TGTGCCAGCAGCTACGCGGCGGGGGCCTACGAGCAGTACTTC.

The chain carries TRBV27 and TRBJ2-7; possibly TRBD1 for D (6 bases). The CDR3 length is 16 residues. Germline assignment: CDR1 MNHEY and CDR2 SMNVEV (reference sequence). The V end lost 5 bases, the J end lost 4 bases, and 21 bases lay between the germline ends. The CDR3 reads CASSAQQGSYFYEQYF. The CDR3 DNA follows: TGTGCCAGCAGTGCCCAACAGGGCTCCTACTTTTACGAGCAGTACTTC.

The V call is TRBV19, the J call TRBJ1-3, with 7 nucleotides matching TRBD1. The CDR3 has 18 amino acids. Trimming took 1 base from V and 0 from J; bases not matched to a gene: 9. The germline V gene encodes CDR1 LNHDA and CDR2 SQIVND (reference sequence). The chain's CDR3 is CASSIAGGPYPSGNTIYF. CDR3 DNA: TGTGCCAGTAGTATAGCAGGGGGTCCGTATCCCTCTGGAAACACCATATATTTT.

The chain employs TRBV21-1 and TRBJ2-3; the D call of TRBD1 is as the table states it, not checked on the DNA. TRBV21-1 is reported as a pseudogene. This CDR3 has 17 amino acids. The CDR3 sequence is CASPRLSLTAYTDTQYF. The CDR3 nucleotides are TGTGCCAGCCCGAGACTCTCATTGACAGCCTACACAGATACGCAGTATTTT.

The V gene is TRBV5-8, the J gene TRBJ2-3, with TRBD1 matching 8 bases. CDR3 length: 17 amino acids. With V trimmed by 0 bases and J by 3 bases, 9 bases remained unmatched. Looked up from germline, CDR1 is SGHTS and CDR2 is YDEGEE. The CDR3 reads CASSLGTGLITTDTQYF. As DNA, the CDR3 is TGTGCCAGCAGCTTGGGGACAGGGTTGATTACAACAGATACGCAGTATTTT.

The chain carries TRBV7-6 and TRBJ2-1; 8 bases align to TRBD1. V lost 0 bases and J lost 2; bases outside the gene matches: 12. The CDR3 length is 19 residues. Germline CDR1 and CDR2: SGHVS and FNYEAQ. In DNA, the CDR3 is TGTGCCAGCAGCTTAGCCCCAGCAGACAGGGGACCCCCCTACAATGAGCAGTTCTTC. Its translation: CASSLAPADRGPPYNEQFF.

The chain recombines TRBV7-2 with TRBJ1-3; a possible D gene is TRBD1 (6 bases). The CDR3 loop spans 16 amino acids. The germline gives CDR1 SGHTA, CDR2 FQGNSA. The ends were cut back, 4 bases at V and 4 bases at J, with 17 bases in the middle. DNA for the CDR3: TGTGCCAGCAGCTATTTACAAGGGGGGGCGGGAAACACCATATATTTT. It encodes CASSYLQGGAGNTIYF.

This chain uses TRBV4-1 with TRBJ2-2, with 7 bases fitting TRBD2. Germline V gene lookup returns CDR1 MGHRA and CDR2 YSYEKL. J was trimmed by 1 base and V by 3 bases; bases with no gene match: 11. This CDR3 contains 18 residues. The CDR3 DNA reads TGCGCCAGCAGCCACGGGGGAGGGCGCGGATTGAACACCGGGGAGCTGTTTTTT. Translation gives CASSHGGGRGLNTGELFF.

The chain couples TRBV10-3 to TRBJ2-7; TRBD2 matches at 7 bases. The CDR3 sequence is 16 residues long. CDR1 ENHRY and CDR2 SYGVKD come from the germline V gene. Losses at the gene ends were 6 bases for V and 0 bases for J; bases not matched to a gene: 11. The CDR3 loop reads CAISSSGGVHSYEQYF. For the CDR3, the DNA is TGTGCCATCAGCAGTTCGGGGGGAGTTCACTCCTACGAGCAGTACTTC.

This clone was seen once. V gene TRBV4-3 combines with J gene TRBJ1-2; a weak D match, TRBD1 (5 bases). The germline V and J ends were trimmed by 0 bases and 3 bases, with 11 bases remaining between them. The CDR3 has 15 residues. Germline V lookup: CDR1 LGHNA, CDR2 YSLEER. CDR3 residues: CASSQDPGTHYGYTF. In DNA, the CDR3 is TGCGCCAGCAGCCAAGATCCGGGGACTCACTATGGCTACACCTTC.

The sample holds one count of this clone. V gene TRBV2 combines with J gene TRBJ1-2; 9 bases fit TRBD1. Germline lookup yields CDR1 SNHLY and CDR2 FYNNEI. V lost 6 bases to trimming and J lost 1 base; unmatched junction nucleotides: 6. The CDR3 spans 15 residues. Here the CDR3 DNA reads TGTGCCAGCAGAGATCCGGGACAGGGTAACTATGGCTACACCTTC. It codes for CASRDPGQGNYGYTF.

The rearrangement joins TRBV29-1 to TRBJ1-4; TRBD1 matches at 8 bases. The CDR3 loop spans 13 amino acids. CDR1 is SQVTM, CDR2 ANQGSEA, per germline. J was trimmed by 7 bases and V by 7 bases; bases with no gene match: 8. The CDR3 coding sequence is TGCAGCGCCCAGGGCGGGACAGGTGAAAAACTGTTTTTT. This translates into CSAQGGTGEKLFF.

The V gene is TRBV7-2, the J gene TRBJ2-5, with 9 bases identical to TRBD2. This CDR3 has 16 amino acids. The germline gives CDR1 SGHTA, CDR2 FQGNSA. J was trimmed by 4 bases and V by 6 bases; bases with no gene match: 12. The CDR3, as DNA: TGTGCCAGCAGGGTGCTAGCGGGGTCCAGGGTAGAGACCCAGTACTTC. Translated, it gives CASRVLAGSRVETQYF.

The chain combines TRBV27 with TRBJ1-1; D not resolved. The germline V gene has CDR1 MNHEY and CDR2 SMNVEV (reference sequence). V was trimmed by 2 bases and J by 4 bases, leaving 8 bases between them. CDR3 length: 13 amino acids. CDR3 sequence reads: CASSLGGVTEAFF. The DNA for the CDR3 is TGTGCCAGCAGTTTAGGAGGTGTCACTGAAGCTTTCTTT.

This clone showed up just once. A read error may produce the germline difference seen at one junction end. The J gene is TRBJ2-2, the V gene TRBV7-9; 7 bases line up with TRBD1. The germline CDR1 and CDR2 sequences are SEHNR and FQNEAQ (reference sequence). CDR3 size: 17 residues. The CDR3 coding sequence is TGTGCCAGCGGCTTTCCCCGGAACAGGGGATTCGCCGGGGAGCTGTTTTTT. The encoded protein is CASGFPRNRGFAGELFF.